These 18 T cell receptor beta chains came from one sample sequenced in a study of neoadjuvant nivolumab and ipilimumab in lung cancer. Generated by immunoSEQ multiplex PCR, the TCRdb table keeps only in-frame clones and is missing some. This table holds 13,000 or so clones, approximately 95% found once. The sample here was peripheral blood, taken after neoadjuvant nivolumab, alone or with ipilimumab, at or shortly before surgery. Receptor source: an adult with non-small cell lung cancer.

The chain uses TRBV18 and TRBJ1-4, with 7 bases lining up with TRBD1. V shed 3 bases, J shed 3 bases, and the junction held 1 base outside the gene matches. Germline V gene lookup returns CDR1 KGHSH and CDR2 LQKENI. The length of the CDR3 is 14 residues. CDR3 sequence (DNA): TGTGCCAGCTCACCCGGGACAGCTAATGAAAAACTGTTTTTT. This encodes CASSPGTANEKLFF.

In its sample, this clone was seen once. The chain joins TRBV6-1 to TRBJ2-7; 10 bases are shared with TRBD1. Per the germline V gene, CDR1 is MNHNS and CDR2 is SASEGT. CDR3 size: 13 residues. Trimming at V came to 7 bases and at J to 4 bases, leaving 4 bases not matched to a gene. The CDR3 coding sequence is TGTGCCAGCACCGGGACAGGGGCATACGAGCAGTACTTC. Its protein is CASTGTGAYEQYF.

On this clone itself: This CDR3 is also generated by other DNA sequences in the sample. The chain recombines TRBV11-2 with TRBJ2-5; no firm D call. Germline lookup yields CDR1 SGHAT and CDR2 FQNNGV. Deletions cut 2 bases from V and 4 bases from J, with 2 bases between. The CDR3 consists of 11 residues. CDR3 DNA: TGTGCCAGCAGCTTATTAGAGACCCAGTACTTC. It translates to CASSLLETQYF.

The chain has TRBV10-3 and TRBJ2-1; D is unclear. V was cut by 2 bases and J by 7 bases, with 9 bases left in between. This CDR3 is built from 13 residues. The germline CDR1 and CDR2 sequences are ENHRY and SYGVKD. The CDR3 sequence is CAISEPPKNEQFF. CDR3 coding DNA: TGTGCCATCAGTGAGCCTCCGAAAAATGAGCAGTTCTTC.

This clone came up a few times. This chain links TRBV6-5 with TRBJ1-2; TRBD1 is a possible D gene (5 bases). The CDR3 has 13 amino acids. V was cut by 7 bases and J by 7 bases, with 16 bases left in between. In germline, CDR1 is MNHEY, CDR2 SVGAGI. CDR3 sequence reads: CASTAGRPFGYTF. CDR3 nucleotides: TGTGCCAGCACCGCGGGACGCCCATTTGGCTACACCTTC.

V and J are TRBV2 and TRBJ1-4, with 7 bases aligning to TRBD1. CDR1 and CDR2 (germline): SNHLY, FYNNEI. The CDR3 has 13 residues. Unmatched junction bases numbered 5, after V lost 6 bases and J lost 7 bases. The CDR3 loop is CASRQGYGEKLFF. The CDR3 region has the DNA TGTGCCAGCAGACAGGGGTATGGTGAAAAACTGTTTTTT.

The chain links TRBV19 to TRBJ2-2; 10 positions agree with TRBD2. The J segment lost 4 bases and the V segment lost 7 bases, leaving 6 bases of the junction unmatched. There are 15 residues in the CDR3. Germline CDR1 and CDR2: LNHDA and SQIVND (reference sequence). The CDR3 DNA is TGTGCCAGTACCCCTAGCGGGAGTAGCACCGGGGAGCTGTTTTTT. Translated: CASTPSGSSTGELFF.

The genes are TRBV7-2 and TRBJ2-5, with TRBD1 matching over 7 bases. The CDR3 is made up of 15 amino acids. Germline V lookup: CDR1 SGHTA, CDR2 FQGNSA. The ends lost 1 base at V and 1 base at J; junction bases unmatched: 3. The CDR3 loop reads CASSLVGQLQETQYF. The CDR3 DNA reads as TGTGCCAGCAGCTTAGTGGGACAGCTCCAAGAGACCCAGTACTTC. The full variable domain, in which reference TRBV7-2 and TRBJ2-5 provide the parts outside the CDR3, is GAGVSQSPSNKVTEKGKDVELRCDPISGHTALYWYRQSLGQGLEFLIYFQGNSAPDKSGLPSDRFSAERTGGSVSTLTIQRTQQEDSAVYLCASSLVGQLQETQYFGPGTRLLVL.

This clone was counted a single time. V usage is TRBV9 and J usage is TRBJ2-1; 7 bases are a match to TRBD1. Germline loops: CDR1 SGDLS, CDR2 YYNGEE. V dropped 1 base and J dropped 2; count of bases not matched to a gene: 3. There are 15 residues in the CDR3. This CDR3 is CASSVSTGAYNEQFF. In nucleotides, the CDR3 is TGTGCCAGCAGCGTATCCACAGGGGCCTACAATGAGCAGTTCTTC.

This clone was recorded only once. The rearrangement links TRBV30 to TRBJ2-3; no firm D call. The length of the CDR3 is 11 residues. CDR1 GTSNPN and CDR2 SVGIG come from the germline V gene (reference sequence). The V end was cut by 2 bases, the J end by 6 bases, with 6 bases between. CDR3 nucleotides: TGTGCCTGGAGTAATCCGGATACGCAGTATTTT. Amino acid sequence: CAWSNPDTQYF.

The chain uses TRBV6-4 and TRBJ1-1; 7 bases match TRBD1. Germline lookup yields CDR1 MRHNA and CDR2 SNTAGT. V shed 6 bases, J shed 6 bases, and the junction held 10 bases outside the gene matches. The CDR3 sequence is 14 residues long. CDR3 sequence reads: CASRSVQGGAEAFF. The CDR3 DNA sequence: TGTGCCAGCAGATCCGTCCAGGGGGGGGCTGAAGCTTTCTTT.

V is TRBV28 and J is TRBJ2-5, with a weak D call TRBD2 (6 bases). Germline CDR1 reads MDHEN; CDR2 reads SYDVKM. The CDR3 contains 17 residues. Trimming left V 3 bases short and J 4 bases short, with 21 bases between. CDR3 sequence (DNA): TGTGCCAGCAGTTTTTTCCTCGGGACTCTCGAGGGAGAGACCCAGTACTTC. This translates into CASSFFLGTLEGETQYF.

Only one count was recorded for this clone. This rearrangement joins TRBV9 to TRBJ2-1, with TRBD1 matching 8 bases. The CDR3 is made up of 16 amino acids. J gave up 4 bases and V 6 bases, and 12 bases lay outside the gene matches. Germline loops: CDR1 SGDLS, CDR2 YYNGEE. The CDR3 here is CASTPGDRLIYNEQFF. CDR3 coding DNA: TGTGCCAGCACACCGGGGGACAGGCTCATTTACAATGAGCAGTTCTTC.

This clone was counted a single time. The V call is TRBV7-9, the J call TRBJ2-3; D remains unclear. V lost 4 bases to trimming and J lost 1 base, with 9 bases between them. The CDR3 runs 14 residues. Germline CDR1 reads SEHNR; CDR2 reads FQNEAQ (reference sequence). CDR3 sequence reads: CASSSDIRTDTQYF. The DNA for the CDR3 is TGTGCCAGCAGCTCCGATATACGCACAGATACGCAGTATTTT.

V is TRBV7-9 and J is TRBJ2-7, with TRBD2 identical over 8 bases. The V and J ends lost 1 base and 1 base, in that order; junction bases with no gene match: 6. CDR1 SEHNR and CDR2 FQNEAQ come from the germline V gene (reference sequence). The CDR3 spans 16 residues. The chain's CDR3 is CASSLDVAGRSYEQYF. The CDR3 bases are TGTGCCAGCAGCTTAGACGTAGCGGGGAGATCCTACGAGCAGTACTTC.

The V call is TRBV19, the J call TRBJ1-2, with D maybe TRBD1 (5 bases). This CDR3 spans 15 amino acids. Trimming took off 2 bases at V and 7 bases at J, with 17 bases between the two ends. In germline, CDR1 is LNHDA, CDR2 SQIVND (reference sequence). CDR3 sequence reads: CASSITARDDRGYTF. CDR3 coding DNA: TGTGCCAGTAGTATAACGGCCAGGGATGATCGTGGCTACACCTTC.

The chain employs TRBV6-1 and TRBJ1-1, with TRBD1 as a possible D gene (6 bases). In germline, CDR1 is MNHNS, CDR2 SASEGT. Trimming left V 2 bases short and J 7 bases short, with 17 bases between. There are 15 residues in the CDR3. The CDR3 reads CASSEYRGDSGEAFF. CDR3 nucleotide sequence: TGTGCCAGCAGTGAATATAGGGGGGACTCGGGTGAAGCTTTCTTT.

The chain recombines TRBV30 with TRBJ2-5; no clear D gene. V lost 0 bases and J 14 bases, leaving 16 bases between the germline ends. Germline CDR1 and CDR2: GTSNPN and SVGIG (reference sequence). The CDR3 contains 12 residues. DNA for the CDR3: TGTGCCTGGAGTGTACCCGCTAAGGGCCGTTACTTC. The encoded protein is CAWSVPAKGRYF.